Reported below is one TCR beta chain. The sample comes from a study of blood T cell repertoires in COVID-19. Sequencing was performed with immunoSEQ multiplex PCR; in TCRdb, only in-frame clones are kept and a portion is missing. The sample has 150,000 to 200,000 clones; around 90% are singletons. This CDR3 is built from 12 residues. V was pared by 5 bases and J by 6 bases, with 7 bases between. CDR1 MNHEY and CDR2 SVGEGT come from the germline V gene. The rearrangement links TRBV6-2 or TRBV6-3 to TRBJ2-2; the D is unclear. Sequenced material: peripheral blood. The sequence derives from a middle-aged man with acute or convalescent COVID-19. The CDR3 here is CASSLMPGELFF. Here the CDR3 DNA reads TGTGCCAGCAGTCTAATGCCCGGGGAGCTGTTTTTT.